Included here is one TCR beta chain sequence, with context. Participants were placed into cohorts based on the clinical history they reported. V lost 6 bases, J lost 5 bases, and 16 bases lay in between. Germline lookup yields CDR1 MNHEY and CDR2 SVGAGI. This CDR3 has 14 residues. This specimen comes from a study of blood T cell repertoires in COVID-19. Source study methods: How many nucleated cells were present was estimated from reference gene primer amplification. Using immunoSEQ multiplex PCR, the repertoire was profiled, and TCRdb retains in-frame clones only, with some absent. The D gene and trimming were derived from the DNA, and the V and J assignments and clone size from that table. The sample shows around 220,000 clones, under 95% of them seen only once.

The chain employs TRBV6-5 and TRBJ1-2; TRBD1 is a possible D gene (6 bases). This sequence was found in a woman younger than 30 who had recovered from COVID-19. The material sequenced was PBMCs or T cells enriched from blood (not recorded which). CDR3 loop: CASRPLAGEYGYTF. CDR3 bases: TGTGCCAGCAGACCCCTCGCAGGGGAGTATGGCTACACCTTC.